The 4 T cell receptor beta chains below were found in one sample sequenced in a study of blood T cell repertoires in COVID-19. The assay was immunoSEQ multiplex PCR, and TCRdb's table has in-frame clones only and misses some. The sample holds roughly 300,000 clones, about 82% seen once. The sample consisted of peripheral blood. The receptors originated from a woman aged 45 to 65 with acute or convalescent COVID-19.

The chain combines TRBV24-1 with TRBJ1-2, with 7 positions matching TRBD1. The CDR3 totals 15 residues. Germline V gene data show CDR1 as KGHDR and CDR2 as SFDVKD. The J segment lost 3 bases and the V segment lost 4 bases, leaving 7 bases of the junction unmatched. This chain's CDR3 is CATSDLRGGDYGYTF. The CDR3 DNA reads as TGTGCCACCAGTGACCTAAGAGGGGGCGACTATGGCTACACCTTC.

This chain uses TRBV11-2 with TRBJ1-6, with D hard to call. This CDR3 is built from 15 residues. Per germline, CDR1 SGHAT and CDR2 FQNNGV. The ends were cut back, 4 bases at V and 2 bases at J, with 9 bases in the middle. The chain's CDR3 is CASSWSVPYNSPLHF. The CDR3 coding sequence is TGTGCCAGCAGCTGGTCGGTACCCTATAATTCACCCCTCCACTTT.

The chain recombines TRBV9 with TRBJ1-2; TRBD1 is a possible D gene (5 bases). This CDR3 is 15 amino acids long. Germline CDR1 SGDLS, CDR2 YYNGEE. Trimming pared 0 bases from V and 2 bases from J, leaving 11 bases between. The CDR3 reads CASSVGGEGNYGYTF. The CDR3 DNA sequence: TGTGCCAGCAGCGTAGGGGGGGAAGGGAACTATGGCTACACCTTC.

The J gene is TRBJ1-4, the V gene TRBV7-9; 9 bases fit TRBD1. The V segment lost 5 bases and the J segment 7 bases; nucleotides outside the gene matches: 5. The CDR3 is 14 residues long. CDR1 is SEHNR and CDR2 is FQNEAQ in the germline V gene (reference sequence). The CDR3 DNA reads as TGTGCCAGCAGCCACGACAGGGGGAGTGAAAAACTGTTTTTT. Translated: CASSHDRGSEKLFF.